This T cell receptor (beta chain) was captured by sequencing in a study of regulatory T cells in long-lasting Graves disease. Points from the study as a whole: Persistent cases favored TRBV28, TRBJ1-2 and TRBJ2-5. Possibly, too few samples lowered accuracy.

The CDR3 loop spans 15 amino acids. The V gene lost 4 bases and the J gene lost 0 bases, with 12 bases spanning the gap. Germline V gene lookup returns CDR1 LGHDT and CDR2 YNNKEL (reference sequence). Time point here: newly diagnosed GD, antithyroid drugs for less than 3 months. RNA isolated from PBMCs was used to make the TCR library. This clonotype was seen a handful of times. What it binds is unknown. Arm-PCR with iRepertoire HTBI primers amplified the CDR3 regions for these TCR beta libraries. Each CDR3 protein is one row after TCRdb ran MiXCR on the multiplex PCR reads. The sample shows about 530,000 distinct CDR3 sequences, about 16% of them seen only once. These data were also filed under a second study, of T cells in Graves' hyperthyroidism and ophthalmopathy.

This specimen was peripheral blood mononuclear cells (PBMCs), taken at new diagnosis, from a patient treated with antithyroid drugs. The source of this sequence is a woman in her forties or fifties with Graves disease. The genes are TRBV3-1 and TRBJ1-1, with no clear D. The CDR3 bases are TGTGCCAGCAGCCTACGGACGGTCATGAACACTGAAGCTTTCTTT. This translates into CASSLRTVMNTEAFF.